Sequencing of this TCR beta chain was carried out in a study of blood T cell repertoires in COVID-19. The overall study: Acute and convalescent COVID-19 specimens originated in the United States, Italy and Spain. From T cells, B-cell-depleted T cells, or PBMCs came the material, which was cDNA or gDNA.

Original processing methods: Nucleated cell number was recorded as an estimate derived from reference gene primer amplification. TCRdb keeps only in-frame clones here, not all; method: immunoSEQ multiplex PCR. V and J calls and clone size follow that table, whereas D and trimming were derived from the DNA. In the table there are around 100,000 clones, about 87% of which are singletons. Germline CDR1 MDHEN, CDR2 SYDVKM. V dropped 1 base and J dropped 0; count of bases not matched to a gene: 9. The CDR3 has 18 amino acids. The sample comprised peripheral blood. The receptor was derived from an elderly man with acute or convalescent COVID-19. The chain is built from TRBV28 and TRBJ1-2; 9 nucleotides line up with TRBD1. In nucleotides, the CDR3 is TGTGCCAGCAGTTTATCCGGACAGGGGAAAGGAGCTAACTATGGCTACACCTTC. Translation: CASSLSGQGKGANYGYTF.